This T cell receptor (beta chain) emerged from a study of blood T cell repertoires in COVID-19. The data were produced by immunoSEQ multiplex PCR, yet TCRdb's version contains in-frame clones alone and is incomplete. The data contain approximately 300,000 clones, around four fifths of them singletons. Germline CDR1 KGHSH, CDR2 LQKENI. The CDR3 loop spans 15 amino acids. V was pared by 1 base and J by 4 bases, with 11 bases between. V is TRBV18 and J is TRBJ1-3, with D perhaps matching TRBD1 (6 bases). The receptor comes from a woman between 45 and 65 years old with acute or convalescent COVID-19. Input material: peripheral blood. CDR3 DNA: TGTGCCAGCTCACCACGAGGGACACTGGGAAACACCATATATTTT. It codes for CASSPRGTLGNTIYF.